These 2 T cell receptor beta chains were all obtained from the same sample, sequenced in a study of vaccination and CD4 T cells after COVID-19. The Oncomine TCR Beta short-read assay was applied to DNA of cultured CD4+ T cells. Each CDR3 protein gets one entry after TCRdb re-called the PCR reads with MiXCR. The sample holds about 9,200 distinct CDR3 sequences, over 45% seen once. Treatment denoted: 10-day PBMC culture with coronavirus spike peptide pools or control peptides (ViraFEST assay). These TCRs' antigens remain unknown. Sequencing input: CD4+ T cells from blood, cultured in vitro. The receptors shown here come from a human donor who had recovered from COVID-19.

This rearrangement joins TRBV6-1 to TRBJ2-1; 9 nucleotides agree with TRBD2. Germline V gene sequence: CDR1 MNHNS, CDR2 SASEGT. V shed 4 bases, J shed 6 bases, and the junction held 7 bases outside the gene matches. CDR3 length equals 15 residues. The CDR3 is CASSVLGTSSNEQFF. The CDR3 coding sequence is TGTGCCAGCAGTGTCCTCGGGACTAGCAGCAATGAGCAGTTCTTC.

This clonotype was seen just once. The rearrangement links TRBV18 to TRBJ1-1; possible D gene TRBD1, 5 bases. The V and J ends lost 10 bases and 1 base respectively, with 13 bases between them. In germline, CDR1 is KGHSH, CDR2 LQKENI. The CDR3 consists of 13 residues. As DNA, the CDR3 is TGTGCCACAGAAAGGGACCGGAACACTGAAGCTTTCTTT. Translating gives CATERDRNTEAFF. The full variable domain, its missing parts supplied by reference TRBV18 and TRBJ1-1, is NAGVMQNPRHLVRRRGQEARLRCSPMKGHSHVYWYRQLPEEGLKFMVYLQKENIIDESGMPKERFSAEFPKEGPSILRIQQVVRGDSAAYFCATERDRNTEAFFGQGTRLTVV.